The rows below give T cell receptor beta chains drawn from one sample of a study of T cells in Graves' hyperthyroidism and ophthalmopathy. TCRdb passed the multiplex PCR reads through MiXCR, listing each CDR3 protein once. The table includes about 540,000 distinct CDR3 sequences, more than 45% detected once. The specimen was peripheral blood or thyroid tissue (not recorded which). These receptor sequences come from a woman aged 18-35 years with Graves' hyperthyroidism. Each CDR3 is given with its conserved first and last residue. Fields, in order: D gene, clone size, V gene, J gene, CDR3 protein, CDR3 DNA. The D gene is left open where the match is weak. Clone size is given for some rows only: seen once, a few or many times, or a class if the clone is expanded.

-	few	TRBV20-1	TRBJ2-7	CSASAVASYEQYF	TGCAGTGCTAGTGCGGTGGCGAGCTACGAGCAGTACTTC
-	-	TRBV19	TRBJ2-7	CASRFTGVGTTYEQYF	TGTGCCAGTAGGTTCACAGGGGTTGGGACTACCTACGAGCAGTACTTC
-	-	TRBV2	TRBJ2-1	CASRRASRGEFF	TGTGCCAGCCGGAGAGCTAGCCGGGGCGAGTTCTTC
TRBD2	many	TRBV24-1	TRBJ2-5	CATSDTLAGGGQETQYF	TGTGCCACCAGTGATACCTTAGCGGGAGGGGGGCAAGAGACCCAGTACTTC
-	-	TRBV7-9	TRBJ1-4	CASSQGGAGPGEKLFF	TGTGCCAGCAGCCAAGGAGGAGCGGGCCCGGGTGAAAAACTGTTTTTT
-	-	TRBV29-1	TRBJ1-1	CSLERNTEAFF	TGCAGCTTGGAGAGGAACACTGAAGCTTTCTTT
-	-	TRBV10-3	TRBJ1-2	CAISATGVSYTF	TGTGCCATCAGTGCTACGGGCGTGAGCTACACCTTC
TRBD2	few	TRBV7-2	TRBJ2-7	CASSRTSGSSSYEQYF	TGTGCCAGCAGCCGGACTAGCGGGAGCAGCTCCTACGAGCAGTACTTC
-	-	TRBV29-1	TRBJ1-5	CSSYLDPARQPQHF	TGCAGCAGTTACCTGGACCCGGCCCGTCAGCCCCAGCATTTT
-	-	TRBV7-9	TRBJ2-5	CASSFRDKETQYF	TGTGCCAGCAGTTTCCGGGACAAAGAGACCCAGTACTTC
TRBD1	many	TRBV13	TRBJ1-2	CASSLAGQGTGYTF	TGTGCCAGCAGCTTAGCCGGACAGGGAACGGGCTACACCTTC
-	-	TRBV7-9	TRBJ1-2	CASSSGGVYGYGYTF	TGTGCCAGCAGCTCCGGAGGGGTATATGGCTATGGCTACACCTTC
-	once	TRBV2	TRBJ1-1	CASRRMLAGTEAFF	TGTGCCAGCCGAAGGATGCTGGCCGGAACTGAAGCTTTCTTT
-	-	TRBV15	TRBJ2-5	CATSRDTRTIQETQYF	TGTGCCACCAGCAGAGATACCCGGACAATCCAAGAGACCCAGTACTTC
-	-	TRBV6-2/TRBV6-3	TRBJ2-7	CASSYWDRWRYEQYF	TGTGCCAGCAGTTACTGGGACCGGTGGCGCTACGAGCAGTACTTC
-	-	TRBV5-1	TRBJ1-1	CASSSLSMNTEAFF	TGCGCCAGCAGCTCCCTTTCCATGAACACTGAAGCTTTCTTT
TRBD1	-	TRBV7-2	TRBJ2-7	CASSNGQGFNEQYF	TGTGCCAGCAGCAACGGACAGGGGTTTAACGAGCAGTACTTC
-	-	TRBV4-3	TRBJ2-7	CASSQDASSYQQYF	TGCGCCAGCAGCCAAGATGCCTCATCCTACCAGCAGTACTTC
-	-	TRBV12-3/TRBV12-4	TRBJ2-2	CASSPDGAGELFF	TGTGCCAGCAGTCCCGACGGGGCCGGGGAGCTGTTTTTT
-	-	TRBV12-3/TRBV12-4	TRBJ2-2	CASSLFGFVVAGELFF	TGTGCCAGCAGTTTATTTGGTTTCGTGGTAGCCGGGGAGCTGTTTTTT
-	many	TRBV29-1	TRBJ2-3	CSVEVLDTQYF	TGCAGCGTTGAAGTTCTGGATACGCAGTATTTT
TRBD1	few	TRBV7-2	TRBJ1-3	CASSLRGDRSSGNTIYF	TGTGCCAGCAGCTTACGGGGGGACAGGAGCTCTGGAAACACCATATATTTT
-	-	TRBV2	TRBJ1-6	CASSLREVDSPLHF	TGTGCCAGCAGTCTCAGGGAGGTCGATTCACCCCTCCACTTT
-	-	TRBV19	TRBJ1-2	CASTIQGYGYIF	TGTGCCAGTACCATACAGGGCTATGGCTACATCTTC
TRBD1	-	TRBV25-1	TRBJ1-6	CASSAAGTGNSPLHF	TGTGCCAGCAGTGCTGCCGGGACAGGGAATTCACCCCTCCACTTT
-	many	TRBV7-6	TRBJ2-1	CASSTSGRWNEQFF	TGTGCCAGCAGCACAAGTGGGAGGTGGAATGAGCAGTTCTTC
-	once	TRBV12-3/TRBV12-4	TRBJ2-7	CASSFGRPEQYF	TGTGCCAGCAGCTTCGGCCGACCCGAGCAGTACTTC
-	-	TRBV7-3	TRBJ1-1	CASSRIQDTEAFF	TGTGCCAGCAGTCGCATCCAGGACACTGAAGCTTTCTTT
-	few	TRBV10-3	TRBJ1-1	CASSLSLQGLAFF	TGTGCCAGCAGTTTATCCCTACAGGGTCTTGCTTTCTTT
-	-	TRBV10-3	TRBJ2-6	CASRQTRSGANVLTF	TGTGCCAGCAGACAGACGCGTTCTGGGGCCAACGTCCTGACTTTC
-	-	TRBV24-1	TRBJ2-7	CATSAGAGDEQYF	TGTGCCACCAGTGCGGGGGCTGGAGACGAGCAGTACTTC
-	few	TRBV10-3	TRBJ2-7	CAISDPGSSYEQYF	TGTGCCATCAGTGATCCAGGGAGCTCCTACGAGCAGTACTTC
TRBD1	-	TRBV7-6	TRBJ2-7	CASSPYDRGMYEQYF	TGTGCCAGCAGTCCATACGACAGGGGGATGTACGAGCAGTACTTC
-	-	TRBV10-1	TRBJ1-6	CASSGGAKPLHF	TGCGCCAGCAGTGGAGGGGCCAAACCCCTCCACTTT
TRBD1	-	TRBV6-1	TRBJ2-5	CASTWDRAKTQYF	TGTGCCAGCACCTGGGACAGGGCGAAGACCCAGTACTTC
TRBD2	-	TRBV29-1	TRBJ2-5	CSIRKRGSVTDQETQYF	TGCAGCATCCGAAAGCGGGGAAGTGTGACAGACCAAGAGACCCAGTACTTC
-	-	TRBV29-1	TRBJ1-2	CSVAGVYGYTF	TGCAGCGTTGCGGGAGTCTATGGCTACACCTTC
TRBD1	few	TRBV9	TRBJ2-5	CASSSSGTGKQETQYF	TGTGCCAGCAGCTCCTCCGGGACAGGGAAACAAGAGACCCAGTACTTC
-	once	TRBV10-3	TRBJ2-5	CAISVGIGPETQYF	TGTGCCATCAGTGTGGGGATCGGGCCAGAGACCCAGTACTTC
-	-	TRBV10-3	TRBJ1-2	CAIRTGTNYGYTF	TGTGCCATCAGGACCGGGACTAACTATGGCTACACCTTC